The 28 T cell receptor beta chains presented below share a single source sample, sequenced in a study of PD-1 blockade in mismatch repair-deficient tumors. Only in-frame clones appear in the TCRdb table, and some are missing; sequencing was by immunoSEQ multiplex PCR. The sample lists 38,000 or so clones, about 85% occurring once. The sequencing used peripheral blood, collected approximately 78 weeks after starting pembrolizumab. The receptors were sampled from an adult with mismatch repair-deficient cancer.

This chain links TRBV4-3 with TRBJ2-1; 7 nucleotides match TRBD2. The J segment lost 7 bases and the V segment lost 1 base, leaving 4 bases of the junction unmatched. There are 14 residues in the CDR3. Germline V lookup: CDR1 LGHNA, CDR2 YSLEER. In DNA form, the CDR3 reads TGCGCCAGCAGCCAAGCTAGCGGATATAATGAGCAGTTCTTC. Protein sequence: CASSQASGYNEQFF.

The rearrangement links TRBV5-1 to TRBJ2-7; 9 nucleotides match TRBD2. CDR1 and CDR2 from the germline V gene are SGHRS and YFSETQ. The CDR3 runs 14 residues. V gave up 4 bases and J gave up 2 bases; unmatched junction bases: 4. CDR3 protein: CASSVPSGTYEQYF. The CDR3 bases are TGCGCCAGCAGCGTACCTAGCGGGACCTACGAGCAGTACTTC. The full variable domain, its missing parts supplied by reference TRBV5-1 and TRBJ2-7, is KAGVTQTPRYLIKTRGQQVTLSCSPISGHRSVSWYQQTPGQGLQFLFEYFSETQRNKGNFPGRFSGRQFSNSRSEMNVSTLELGDSALYLCASSVPSGTYEQYFGPGTRLTVT.

The V and J genes are TRBV2 and TRBJ1-1; weak D call: TRBD1 (5 bases). This CDR3 region has 14 residues. V gave up 8 bases and J gave up 1 base, with 14 bases separating them. Germline-derived CDR1 and CDR2 are SNHLY and FYNNEI. CDR3 amino acids: CASVRVRGNTEAFF. The CDR3 DNA sequence: TGTGCCAGCGTACGAGTGAGGGGGAACACTGAAGCTTTCTTT.

This clone is a singleton in its sample. V and J are TRBV21-1 and TRBJ1-2. TRBV21-1 is a pseudogene segment. CDR3 size: 11 residues. The CDR3 sequence: CASSYNYGYTF. The CDR3 nucleotides read TGTGCCAGCAGTTATAACTATGGCTACACCTTC.

This clone was recorded only once. The gene calls are TRBV7-9 and TRBJ2-1; TRBD1 agrees at 9 bases. With 5 bases clipped from V and 8 bases from J, the junction kept 7 bases outside the gene matches. This CDR3 is built from 14 residues. Germline V gene lookup returns CDR1 SEHNR and CDR2 FQNEAQ (reference sequence). The CDR3 bases are TGTGCCAGCAGCCAAGGACAGGGGATCTATGAGCAGTTCTTC. Encoded protein: CASSQGQGIYEQFF.

The gene calls are TRBV15 and TRBJ2-2, with 10 bases that match TRBD2. CDR3 size: 21 residues. Germline V CDR1 and CDR2: LNHNV, YYDKDF (reference sequence). Trimming removed 0 bases from V and 5 bases from J; junction bases left unmatched: 18. The chain's CDR3 is CATSRDLSLSGRVAGTGELFF. The DNA of the CDR3 is TGTGCCACCAGCAGAGACCTCTCCCTCAGCGGGAGGGTGGCTGGGACCGGGGAGCTGTTTTTT. Complete variable domain (other parts from reference TRBV15 and TRBJ2-2): DAMVIQNPRYQVTQFGKPVTLSCSQTLNHNVMYWYQQKSSQAPKLLFHYYDKDFNNEADTPDNFQSRRPNTSFCFLDIRSPGLGDTAMYLCATSRDLSLSGRVAGTGELFFGEGSRLTVL.

The chain couples TRBV18 to TRBJ1-2; D is possibly TRBD1 (6 bases). Trimming removed 3 bases at V and 7 bases at J, with 15 bases between. The CDR3 runs to 14 residues. In germline, CDR1 is KGHSH, CDR2 LQKENI. The CDR3 nucleotides read TGTGCCAGCTCACCCCAAGGACAGATAGTTGGCTACACCTTC. Translation gives CASSPQGQIVGYTF.

The CDR3 DNA follows: TGTGCCAGTAGTATAGATCGTTTGGGTATGTCCGGAAACACCATATATTTT. It translates to CASSIDRLGMSGNTIYF. The chain combines TRBV19 with TRBJ1-3; D is unclear. The ends were cut back, 0 bases at V and 4 bases at J, with 16 bases in the middle. Germline-derived CDR1 and CDR2 are LNHDA and SQIVND (reference sequence). The CDR3 covers 17 residues.

The rearrangement links TRBV5-1 to TRBJ2-1, with TRBD2 identical over 12 bases. Germline lookup yields CDR1 SGHRS and CDR2 YFSETQ. The CDR3 totals 18 residues. V lost 2 bases to trimming and J lost 5 bases; unmatched junction nucleotides: 11. CDR3 sequence (DNA): TGCGCCAGCAGCTTACCCCCCACACTAGCGGGAGGAAACAATGAGCAGTTCTTC. This gives the protein CASSLPPTLAGGNNEQFF.

The chain links TRBV5-8 to TRBJ1-5; D not certain. CDR1 is SGHTS, CDR2 YDEGEE, per germline. Trimming took off 2 bases at V and 3 bases at J, with 6 bases between the two ends. The length of the CDR3 is 13 residues. CDR3 in amino acids: CASSLGINQPQHF. As DNA, the CDR3 is TGTGCCAGCAGCTTAGGGATCAATCAGCCCCAGCATTTT.

The CDR3 here is CASSSIQGRPGETQYF. The CDR3 DNA reads as TGTGCCAGCAGCTCGATTCAAGGCCGACCCGGGGAGACCCAGTACTTC. The chain joins TRBV7-2 to TRBJ2-5; D gene ambiguous. Between the trimmed V and J ends, which lost 4 bases and 5 bases, there was a span of 20 bases. The germline V gene encodes CDR1 SGHTA and CDR2 FQGNSA. The CDR3 runs 16 residues.

This clone occurred once. V and J are TRBV11-3 and TRBJ2-5; the match to TRBD2 covers 8 bases. The germline CDR1 and CDR2 sequences are SGHNT and YENEEA. The CDR3 has 14 residues. V lost 5 bases, J lost 0 bases, and 2 bases stayed unmatched. CDR3 DNA sequence: TGTGCCAGCAGCCGCGGGGGGTACCAAGAGACCCAGTACTTC. Translated, it gives CASSRGGYQETQYF.

The chain combines TRBV11-3 with TRBJ2-1; D is undetermined. Germline CDR1 is SGHNT and CDR2 is YENEEA. V was shortened by 1 base and J by 6 bases, with 4 bases between the two germline ends. The CDR3 sequence is 12 residues long. This chain's CDR3 is CASSLGANEQFF. The CDR3 region has the DNA TGTGCCAGCAGCTTAGGGGCCAATGAGCAGTTCTTC.

The chain uses TRBV18 and TRBJ1-1; D may be TRBD1 (5 bases). Looked up from germline, CDR1 is KGHSH and CDR2 is LQKENI. The CDR3 contains 15 residues. Trimming took 2 bases from V and 3 from J, leaving 13 bases between them. The CDR3 loop reads CASSPIKGPDTEAFF. CDR3 DNA: TGTGCCAGCTCACCAATCAAGGGGCCGGACACTGAAGCTTTCTTT. Full variable domain (remainder filled in from reference TRBV18 and TRBJ1-1): NAGVMQNPRHLVRRRGQEARLRCSPMKGHSHVYWYRQLPEEGLKFMVYLQKENIIDESGMPKERFSAEFPKEGPSILRIQQVVRGDSAAYFCASSPIKGPDTEAFFGQGTRLTVV.

The V gene is TRBV11-2, the J gene TRBJ2-3, with TRBD2 as a possible D gene (6 bases). V gave up 1 base and J gave up 3 bases, with 14 bases separating them. The CDR3 has 16 residues. Germline loops: CDR1 SGHAT, CDR2 FQNNGV. The CDR3 sequence is CASSLVAGIGTDTQYF. Here the CDR3 DNA reads TGTGCCAGCAGCTTAGTTGCGGGAATCGGAACAGATACGCAGTATTTT.

The chain couples TRBV27 to TRBJ2-1; D gene unclear. The germline gives CDR1 MNHEY, CDR2 SMNVEV (reference sequence). Deletions cut 5 bases from V and 0 bases from J, with 17 bases between. This CDR3 spans 17 amino acids. CDR3 nucleotides: TGTGCCAGCAGTGCCTATTACTCTTCGAGCTCCTACAATGAGCAGTTCTTC. Translated, it gives CASSAYYSSSSYNEQFF.

This rearrangement joins TRBV2 to TRBJ1-5; D is possibly TRBD1 (5 bases). Looked up from germline, CDR1 is SNHLY and CDR2 is FYNNEI. This CDR3 has 16 amino acids. V lost 6 bases to trimming and J lost 5 bases, with 20 bases between them. In nucleotides, the CDR3 is TGTGCCAGCAGGACCGGTCTGGGCAGAGGGGATCAGCCCCAGCATTTT. As protein: CASRTGLGRGDQPQHF.

The V gene is TRBV5-5, the J gene TRBJ2-1; 11 bases align to TRBD1. Germline CDR1 is SGHKS and CDR2 is YYEKEE (reference sequence). The CDR3 is 16 residues long. The J segment lost 2 bases and the V segment lost 1 base, leaving 2 bases of the junction unmatched. The CDR3, as DNA: TGTGCCAGCAGCTTGACGGGACAGGGGGCCTACAATGAGCAGTTCTTC. Protein product: CASSLTGQGAYNEQFF.

This chain uses TRBV10-3 with TRBJ2-1, with 9 bases lining up with TRBD2. Looked up from germline, CDR1 is ENHRY and CDR2 is SYGVKD. The CDR3 spans 15 residues. V was clipped by 10 bases and J by 6 bases; unmatched bases: 13. CDR3 sequence (DNA): TGTGCCACTAGTAGGGTACTAGCGGGTTCCAATGAGCAGTTCTTC. This translates into CATSRVLAGSNEQFF.

The chain has TRBV10-3 and TRBJ2-1; D is undetermined. The V gene's germline CDR1 is ENHRY and CDR2 SYGVKD. The V and J ends lost 6 bases and 13 bases respectively, with 13 bases between them. The CDR3 is 11 residues long. CDR3: CAISNGDFQFF. The CDR3 DNA sequence: TGTGCCATCAGCAATGGAGATTTTCAGTTCTTC.

This rearrangement joins TRBV5-4 to TRBJ2-5; D not certain. Germline CDR1 reads SGHNT; CDR2 reads YYREEE (reference sequence). This CDR3 has 14 residues. Trimming removed 4 bases at V and 0 bases at J, with 10 bases between. The CDR3 coding sequence is TGTGCCAGCAGCGCCGACAAGTACCAAGAGACCCAGTACTTC. This sequence encodes CASSADKYQETQYF.

For the CDR3, the DNA is TGTGCCAGCAGCTACCCCGGGACTAGTGGGAATGAGCAGTTCTTC. Translating gives CASSYPGTSGNEQFF. V usage is TRBV7-2 and J usage is TRBJ2-1; TRBD2 matches 8 bases. The CDR3 length is 15 residues. Trimming cost V 4 bases and J 7 bases; bases outside gene matches: 9. Germline loops: CDR1 SGHTA, CDR2 FQGNSA.

The chain uses TRBV5-1 and TRBJ1-3; D not certain. CDR1 SGHRS and CDR2 YFSETQ come from the germline V gene. Trimming removed 1 base from V and 2 bases from J, with 4 bases in between. CDR3 length: 13 residues. The DNA of the CDR3 is TGCGCCAGCAGCTTGTCCCCTGGAAACACCATATATTTT. This sequence encodes CASSLSPGNTIYF.

J is TRBJ2-7 and V is TRBV18; 7 bases agree with TRBD1. Trimming took 8 bases from V and 6 from J; bases not matched to a gene: 10. Germline V gives CDR1 KGHSH, CDR2 LQKENI. The length of the CDR3 is 13 residues. This CDR3 is CASGPGQRGEQYF. The CDR3 nucleotides read TGTGCCAGCGGACCGGGACAGAGAGGCGAGCAGTACTTC.

The rearrangement links TRBV7-9 to TRBJ1-4, with TRBD1 matching 7 bases. The V segment lost 1 base and the J segment 7 bases; nucleotides outside the gene matches: 3. Germline loops: CDR1 SEHNR, CDR2 FQNEAQ (reference sequence). The CDR3 spans 14 residues. The CDR3 DNA reads TGTGCCAGCAGCTTAGGACAGGGAGTTGAAAAACTGTTTTTT. Its protein is CASSLGQGVEKLFF.

The chain uses TRBV5-8 and TRBJ2-7, with D perhaps being TRBD1 or TRBD2 (5 bases each). The germline V gene encodes CDR1 SGHTS and CDR2 YDEGEE. Trimming stripped 4 bases from V and 2 bases from J, with 16 bases between. This CDR3 is 15 amino acids long. The CDR3 loop is CASSPEYWDPYEQYF. The CDR3 coding sequence is TGTGCCAGCAGCCCGGAATACTGGGACCCCTACGAGCAGTACTTC. Full variable domain (missing parts from reference TRBV5-8 and TRBJ2-7): EAGVTQSPTHLIKTRGQQATLRCSPISGHTSVYWYQQALGLGLQFLLWYDEGEERNRGNFPPRFSGRQFPNYSSELNVNALELEDSALYLCASSPEYWDPYEQYFGPGTRLTVT.

The chain carries TRBV11-2 and TRBJ1-3; no clear D gene. CDR1 and CDR2 from the germline V gene are SGHAT and FQNNGV. This CDR3 is 14 amino acids long. Trimming took 5 bases from V and 1 from J, leaving 9 bases between them. Here the CDR3 DNA reads TGTGCCAGCAGCCCCCGAGGGTCTGGAAACACCATATATTTT. Encoded protein: CASSPRGSGNTIYF.

This chain links TRBV29-1 with TRBJ1-4; tentative D call: TRBD1 (5 bases). This CDR3 is built from 12 residues. V lost 6 bases to trimming and J lost 3 bases, with 8 bases between them. From germline, CDR1 is SQVTM and CDR2 ANQGSEA. The CDR3 protein is CSVTGPNEKLFF. The CDR3 region has the DNA TGCAGCGTCACGGGACCTAATGAAAAACTGTTTTTT.